These T cell receptor beta chains were read from a single sample in a study of molecular identifiers for immune sequencing clone quantification. MiXCR, run by TCRdb on the PCR reads, gives a single entry per CDR3 protein. The sample lists around 70,000 distinct CDR3 sequences, about a fifth seen once, with roughly 1.6% in the top ten. Sequencing was carried out using naive CD8+ T cells from blood, with Jurkat cell RNA spiked in. All receptors derive from a human donor in good health. Some libraries in this study had Jurkat cell RNA spiked in. Both conserved end residues are part of each CDR3. D genes are given only for firm matches. For some rows the clone size is stated as once, few or many, or as a class when expanded; others skip it.

j_gene | d_gene | v_gene | abundance | CDR3aa | CDR3nt
TRBJ2-2 | . | TRBV6-2/TRBV6-3 | many | CASSSLNGELFF | TGTGCCAGCAGTTCTTTGAACGGGGAGCTGTTTTTT
TRBJ1-2 | TRBD1 | TRBV4-1 | many | CASSQDIGTGKIYYGYTF | TGCGCCAGCAGCCAAGATATCGGGACAGGGAAGATCTACTATGGCTACACCTTC
TRBJ2-1 | . | TRBV4-2 | once | CASRSEALGEGEFF | TGTGCCAGCCGGAGTGAGGCCTTGGGGGAGGGGGAATTCTTC
TRBJ2-2 | TRBD2 | TRBV6-5 | many | CASQPSAGGTGELFF | TGTGCCAGCCAACCGTCAGCGGGAGGAACCGGGGAGCTGTTTTTT
TRBJ2-2 | TRBD1 | TRBV6-6 | many | CASREDRGYTGELFF | TGTGCCAGCAGGGAGGACAGGGGTTACACCGGGGAGCTGTTTTTT
TRBJ1-3 | . | TRBV27 | few | CAGSAIPLGPNTIYF | TGTGCCGGCAGTGCCATTCCCCTAGGGCCGAACACCATATATTTT
TRBJ2-2 | . | TRBV4-1 | many | CASSPPAGELFF | TGCGCCAGCAGCCCACCGGCCGGGGAGCTGTTTTTT
TRBJ1-2 | . | TRBV27 | few | CASSFWVGISEEGYTF | TGTGCCAGCAGTTTCTGGGTCGGCATCTCGGAGGAGGGCTACACCTTC
TRBJ2-7 | TRBD1 | TRBV20-1 | . | CSARGTGDYEQYF | TGCAGTGCTAGGGGGACAGGGGACTACGAGCAGTACTTC
TRBJ2-7 | . | TRBV15 | . | CATSGYTGGEQTYEQYF | TGTGCCACCAGCGGGTATACCGGGGGAGAACAAACCTACGAGCAGTACTTC
TRBJ2-2 | . | TRBV20-1 | many | CSARVFGTRFPGTGELFF | TGCAGTGCTAGAGTTTTCGGGACTCGATTTCCGGGCACCGGGGAGCTGTTTTTT
TRBJ2-2 | . | TRBV24-1 | . | CATSDYTYTGELFF | TGTGCCACCAGTGATTACACCTACACCGGGGAGCTGTTTTTT
TRBJ2-1 | TRBD2 | TRBV28 | . | CASAAGLATEQFF | TGTGCCAGCGCAGCGGGACTAGCGACCGAGCAGTTCTTC